This T cell receptor (beta chain) was recovered during a study of OX40 agonist ivuxolimab in advanced cancers. Trimming left V 7 bases short and J 7 bases short, with 14 bases between. Germline V CDR1 and CDR2: SNHLY, FYNNEI. The length of the CDR3 is 12 residues. Autoimmune disease history or systemic immunosuppression disqualified patients. Assay: immunoSEQ multiplex PCR; the TCRdb copy retains only in-frame clones and omits some. Here the sample spans tens of thousands of clones, 84% being singletons. This material consisted of CD4+ or CD8+ T cells sorted from blood, taken in a trial of the OX40 agonist ivuxolimab. The gene calls are TRBV2 and TRBJ2-7; no clear D gene. The receptor's source is an adult with an advanced solid tumor such as melanoma, head and neck, liver or kidney cancer. The CDR3 sequence is CASTYLDREQYF. The CDR3 nucleotides are TGTGCCAGCACATACCTGGACCGGGAGCAGTACTTC.